This is a list of T cell receptor beta chains from one sample in a study of post-analysis software for immune sequencing data. TCRdb reprocessed the PCR reads via MiXCR and lists one record per CDR3 protein. The sample lists fewer than 900,000 distinct CDR3 sequences, around 45% occurring once. The sample taken for sequencing was blood. These TCRs come from a girl aged 10 to 17 with multiple sclerosis. Each CDR3 is given with its conserved first and last residue. Each record gives: V gene, CDR3 protein.

TRBV20-1 | CSATSRGRSYNEQFF
TRBV2 | CASSEEQSGLQFHEQYF
TRBV4-3 | CASSPGTGWHYGYTF
TRBV12-3/TRBV12-4 | CAIHSPGTEAFF
TRBV7-2 | CASSPESGALSYEQYF
TRBV10-3 | CAIRPTGDPGEQYF
TRBV7-9 | CASSWGTGGAYGYTF
TRBV21-1 | CASSKGGGSYGYTF
TRBV3-1 | CASSQDPGPVEKLFF
TRBV20-1 | CSAGQDGTGVDTQYF
TRBV20-1 | CSARDFRGTQYF
TRBV9 | CASSAGGDDQPQHF
TRBV25-1 | CASSELTGTSYEQYF
TRBV5-1 | CASSLVAESDGYTF
TRBV9 | CASTRAGGPRNEQFF
TRBV7-2 | CASSLAAPSGTLAKNIQYF
TRBV29-1 | CSVGVDSYEQYF
TRBV12-3/TRBV12-4 | CASRRQGDWDGYTF
TRBV4-2 | CASSQDGGSNQPQHF
TRBV27 | CASSPRPYNEQFF
TRBV20-1 | CSARVKGGTNEKLFF
TRBV20-1 | CSATGTAYQETQYF
TRBV6-5 | CASPRTESYEQYF
TRBV4-2 | CASSQETSGSDYEQYF
TRBV20-1 | CSARDDAGYYGYTF
TRBV7-6 | CASSFPGRRPNEQYF
TRBV5-6 | CASSSGGVGETQYF
TRBV6-5 | CASSYVTSGSREQFF
TRBV7-9 | CASSLEGGGAFF
TRBV13 | CASSTNRGNTQYF
TRBV12-3/TRBV12-4 | CASQGPAYEQYF
TRBV20-1 | CSARSLRDTSTDTQYF
TRBV7-2 | CASSFLAVSTDTQYF
TRBV20-1 | CSAIHGARSPFF
TRBV7-9 | CTSSLDGSPSYEQYF
TRBV9 | CASSVGWGSYNEQFF
TRBV19 | CASSIAGARSNQPQHF
TRBV29-1 | CSVESRTTQETQYF
TRBV7-9 | CASSLGDGEAFF
TRBV28 | CASSLGQAFGDSPLHF
TRBV24-1 | CATSEGQGAKNIQNF
TRBV2 | CASSSPPLQVTDTQYF
TRBV6-1 | CASTDGWDRGTSEHGYTF
TRBV7-6 | CASSLYPQGVRSNIQYF
TRBV6-2/TRBV6-3 | CASSLTGAGTGELFF
TRBV13 | CASSLDGQGRVSYEQYF
TRBV7-2 | CASSIARQTNYGYTF
TRBV7-2 | CASSPRGTSPTDTQYF
TRBV24-1 | CATSLVQTQETQYF
TRBV10-2 | CASSESRGTRTYNSPLHF